These T cell receptor beta chains were read from a single sample in a study of CD8 T cells in ankylosing spondylitis. From the 5' RACE reads, TCRdb called clonotypes with MiXCR, one entry per CDR3 protein. The sample lists some 85,000 distinct CDR3 sequences; roughly 8.5% were seen once. Sample: blood, either unsorted or a sorted T cell fraction (not recorded which). The receptor source for this set is a male donor with ankylosing spondylitis. CDR3s include the opening cysteine and the closing phenylalanine or tryptophan.

J gene: TRBJ2-7
CDR3 length: 14
V gene: TRBV27
CDR3 protein: CASAWAGSIDEQYF

J gene: TRBJ2-7
CDR3 length: 19
V gene: TRBV2
CDR3 protein: CASSPLPGQLSFYSYEQYF

J gene: TRBJ2-7
CDR3 length: 15
V gene: TRBV6-5
CDR3 protein: CASSYSSSDLMEQYF

J gene: TRBJ2-5
CDR3 length: 15
V gene: TRBV7-2
CDR3 protein: CASSLQTGGQETQYF

J gene: TRBJ2-1
CDR3 length: 16
V gene: TRBV13
CDR3 protein: CASSLRVAGFYNEQFF

J gene: TRBJ2-5
CDR3 length: 15
V gene: TRBV6-2/TRBV6-3
CDR3 protein: CASSYYDRVEETQYF

J gene: TRBJ1-1
CDR3 length: 13
V gene: TRBV27
CDR3 protein: CASSWGQNTEAFF

J gene: TRBJ2-7
CDR3 length: 12
V gene: TRBV7-9
CDR3 protein: CASSGAPLEQYF

J gene: TRBJ2-1
CDR3 length: 16
V gene: TRBV7-8
CDR3 protein: CASSLRTSGRGNEQFF

J gene: TRBJ2-3
CDR3 length: 11
V gene: TRBV7-9
CDR3 protein: CASTFTDTQYF

J gene: TRBJ2-7
CDR3 length: 15
V gene: TRBV7-9
CDR3 protein: CASSALGAGGSEQYF

J gene: TRBJ2-1
CDR3 length: 14
V gene: TRBV19
CDR3 protein: CASSHRTGTGEQFF